The next 17 T cell receptor beta chains were all read from a single sample in a study of cytomegalovirus exposure and HLA in healthy donors. Primers: 60 Vbeta forward and 13 Jbeta reverse. Profiling relied on immunoSEQ multiplex PCR, and the TCRdb table lists in-frame clones only, not all of them. In the table there are around 100,000 clones, approximately 70% of which are singletons. The sequenced sample was PBMCs. The receptors stem from a man aged 35-49 years in good health and CMV-seropositive.

This clone occurred once. The rearrangement links TRBV4-3 to TRBJ1-2; D possibly corresponds to TRBD1 (6 bases). Trimming took 0 bases from V and 7 from J, leaving 18 bases between them. This CDR3 spans 16 amino acids. The germline V gene encodes CDR1 LGHNA and CDR2 YSLEER. In DNA form, the CDR3 reads TGCGCCAGCAGCCAAGATCGCAGGGGCAGAATTGGTGGCTACACCTTC. It encodes CASSQDRRGRIGGYTF.

The V and J genes are TRBV15 and TRBJ2-3, with D perhaps TRBD2 (5 bases). Trimming removed 1 base at V and 3 bases at J, with 11 bases between. The CDR3 is made up of 15 amino acids. CDR1 and CDR2 from the germline V gene are LNHNV and YYDKDF (reference sequence). In DNA form, the CDR3 reads TGTGCCACCAGCAGAGGGGTAGCGCGGACAGATACGCAGTATTTT. Its translation: CATSRGVARTDTQYF.

CDR3 DNA sequence: TGCGCCAGCAGCCCAACCTGGCTAACTAATGAAAAACTGTTTTTT. Its translation is CASSPTWLTNEKLFF. This chain uses TRBV4-3 with TRBJ1-4; D unresolved. CDR3 length equals 15 residues. V shed 4 bases and J shed 1 base, with 10 bases lying between them. CDR1 and CDR2 from the germline V gene are LGHNA and YSLEER.

The V and J genes are TRBV5-1 and TRBJ1-1, with TRBD1 matching over 9 bases. The junction had 3 bases not matched to a gene; V was cut back by 2 bases and J by 1 base. The CDR3 is 15 amino acids. Germline CDR1 reads SGHRS; CDR2 reads YFSETQ. The CDR3 DNA sequence: TGCGCCAGCAGCTTATCGACAGGGGGGAACACTGAAGCTTTCTTT. It is translated as CASSLSTGGNTEAFF.

V gene TRBV6-1 combines with J gene TRBJ2-5, with D unresolved. The germline CDR1 and CDR2 sequences are MNHNS and SASEGT. V lost 4 bases to trimming and J lost 5 bases, with 17 bases between them. The CDR3 extends over 15 amino acids. The CDR3: CASSGNPGRGETQYF. The CDR3 DNA follows: TGTGCCAGCAGTGGCAATCCTGGGCGTGGGGAGACCCAGTACTTC.

The chain couples TRBV10-3 to TRBJ2-3, with D perhaps matching TRBD2 (6 bases). Trimming pared 4 bases from V and 3 bases from J, leaving 17 bases between. The CDR3 is 16 residues long. Germline CDR1 ENHRY, CDR2 SYGVKD. CDR3 loop: CAISGGTPDGTDTQYF. The DNA for the CDR3 is TGTGCCATCAGTGGCGGGACGCCCGATGGGACAGATACGCAGTATTTT.

The V gene is TRBV5-4, the J gene TRBJ2-1; 7 bases line up with TRBD2. This CDR3 comprises 16 residues. V gave up 3 bases and J gave up 0 bases; unmatched junction bases: 6. CDR1 and CDR2 from the germline V gene are SGHNT and YYREEE (reference sequence). As DNA, the CDR3 is TGTGCCAGCAGCTCCCTCCGGACTAGCTCCTACAATGAGCAGTTCTTC. It encodes CASSSLRTSSYNEQFF.

The chain employs TRBV7-9 and TRBJ2-5; D gene ambiguous. The ends were cut back, 0 bases at V and 5 bases at J, with 16 bases in the middle. The CDR3 is made up of 16 amino acids. Germline-derived CDR1 and CDR2 are SEHNR and FQNEAQ (reference sequence). CDR3 residues: CASSLAVRFRWETQYF. CDR3 in DNA: TGTGCCAGCAGCTTAGCCGTCAGGTTTCGATGGGAGACCCAGTACTTC. Complete variable domain (other parts from reference TRBV7-9 and TRBJ2-5): DTGVSQNPRHKITKRGQNVTFRCDPISEHNRLYWYRQTLGQGPEFLTYFQNEAQLEKSRLLSDRFSAERPKGSFSTLEIQRTEQGDSAMYLCASSLAVRFRWETQYFGPGTRLLVL.

V gene TRBV2 combines with J gene TRBJ2-1; 10 nucleotides line up with TRBD2. V was clipped by 7 bases and J by 6 bases; unmatched bases: 6. This CDR3 region has 14 residues. CDR1 is SNHLY and CDR2 is FYNNEI in the germline V gene. The CDR3 spells CASTLAGVGNEQFF. CDR3 coding DNA: TGTGCCAGCACCCTAGCGGGAGTGGGCAATGAGCAGTTCTTC.

This clone was seen only a few times. The V and J genes are TRBV28 and TRBJ1-5; 8 bases agree with TRBD1. V trimming: 5 bases; J trimming: 0 bases; junction bases outside the gene matches: 3. Germline V CDR1 and CDR2: MDHEN, SYDVKM. The CDR3 has 15 residues. CDR3 in amino acids: CASSRQGYSNQPQHF. CDR3 DNA: TGTGCCAGCAGTAGACAGGGGTATAGCAATCAGCCCCAGCATTTT. Complete variable domain (other parts from reference TRBV28 and TRBJ1-5): DVKVTQSSRYLVKRTGEKVFLECVQDMDHENMFWYRQDPGLGLRLIYFSYDVKMKEKGDIPEGYSVSREKKERFSLILESASTNQTSMYLCASSRQGYSNQPQHFGDGTRLSIL.

The rearrangement links TRBV6-1 to TRBJ2-1; D is unresolved. The CDR3 has 13 amino acids. Per germline, CDR1 MNHNS and CDR2 SASEGT. V was cut by 5 bases and J by 0 bases, with 5 bases left in between. In DNA form, the CDR3 reads TGTGCCAGCAGTCGCGGCTCCTACAATGAGCAGTTCTTC. Translation gives CASSRGSYNEQFF.

This clone has just one count. The chain recombines TRBV30 with TRBJ1-5, with D possibly being TRBD1 (6 bases). This CDR3 contains 13 residues. Germline-derived CDR1 and CDR2 are GTSNPN and SVGIG (reference sequence). Trimming shortened V by 5 bases and J by 7 bases, and 15 bases separated the two germline ends. DNA for the CDR3: TGTGCCTGGGGAGAGGGGGTCGGACAGCCCCAGCATTTT. Translation gives CAWGEGVGQPQHF.

The chain uses TRBV6-1 and TRBJ1-1; D may be TRBD1 (6 bases). The length of the CDR3 is 15 residues. Germline assignment: CDR1 MNHNS and CDR2 SASEGT. Trimming removed 6 bases from V and 4 bases from J, with 18 bases in between. The CDR3 bases are TGTGCCAGCAGACCTTTCCGGGGGGCGATCACTGAAGCTTTCTTT. Protein sequence: CASRPFRGAITEAFF.

The chain links TRBV5-6 to TRBJ2-1; maybe TRBD2 (6 bases). The germline V and J ends were trimmed by 3 bases and 2 bases, with 12 bases remaining between them. This CDR3 is built from 15 residues. CDR1 SGHDT and CDR2 YYEEEE come from the germline V gene. The CDR3 is CASSWDWGAYNEQFF. The CDR3 coding sequence is TGTGCCAGCAGCTGGGACTGGGGCGCCTACAATGAGCAGTTCTTC.

The V and J genes are TRBV9 and TRBJ1-3; a weak D match, TRBD1 (5 bases). Germline lookup yields CDR1 SGDLS and CDR2 YYNGEE. V gave up 0 bases and J gave up 2 bases, with 9 bases separating them. This CDR3 spans 15 amino acids. The CDR3 spells CASSVEGKTGNTIYF. CDR3 sequence (DNA): TGTGCCAGCAGCGTAGAGGGGAAAACTGGAAACACCATATATTTT.

This chain connects TRBV29-1 to TRBJ1-1; D unresolved. Between the trimmed V and J ends, which lost 1 base and 5 bases, there was a span of 8 bases. Germline values: CDR1 SQVTM, CDR2 ANQGSEA. This CDR3 region has 12 residues. The CDR3 DNA reads TGCAGCGTTGAAGGGATGAGGACTGAAGCTTTCTTT. Translated, it gives CSVEGMRTEAFF.

This clone occurred a few times. CDR3 loop: CASSTGSSTGELFF. The CDR3 bases are TGTGCCAGCAGCACGGGGAGCAGCACCGGGGAGCTGTTTTTT. This chain joins TRBV7-3 and TRBJ2-2; D may be TRBD2 (5 bases). CDR1 is SGHTA and CDR2 is FQGTGA in the germline V gene. This CDR3 region has 14 residues. With 5 bases removed from V and 4 bases from J, the gap between germline ends came to 11 bases.